Following are 10 T cell receptor beta chains from one sample sequenced in a study of PD-1 blockade in mismatch repair-deficient tumors. Clones were read by immunoSEQ multiplex PCR, and TCRdb kept only the in-frame ones, dropping some. The sample includes over 100,000 clones, about 74% seen only once; the top ten take approximately 4.7%. The material was peripheral blood, obtained 60 weeks after starting pembrolizumab. The origin of the receptors is an adult with mismatch repair-deficient cancer.

The chain carries TRBV29-1 and TRBJ1-5, with 9 positions matching TRBD1. This CDR3 spans 13 amino acids. V lost 6 bases and J lost 6; bases outside the gene matches: 6. Germline V gene data show CDR1 as SQVTM and CDR2 as ANQGSEA. CDR3 nucleotides: TGCAGCGTCGGGACAGGGCGGGCTCAGCCCCAGCATTTT. This translates into CSVGTGRAQPQHF.

The chain is built from TRBV30 and TRBJ2-7; 10 nucleotides match TRBD2. CDR1 is GTSNPN and CDR2 is SVGIG in the germline V gene (reference sequence). V shed 4 bases and J 7 bases; nucleotides not matched to a gene: 13. CDR3 length: 15 residues. The CDR3 nucleotides read TGTGCCTGGAATGGAGTAGCGGGAGGAGAGGGGGAGCAGTACTTC. Protein: CAWNGVAGGEGEQYF.

V is TRBV9 and J is TRBJ1-5, with 7 nucleotides matching TRBD1. The CDR3 is 15 amino acids. V shed 3 bases and J 6 bases; nucleotides not matched to a gene: 9. Germline lookup yields CDR1 SGDLS and CDR2 YYNGEE. The CDR3 DNA is TGTGCCAGCAGCGCGAGGGGGACAGCAAGTCAGCCCCAGCATTTT. It is translated as CASSARGTASQPQHF.

J is TRBJ2-7 and V is TRBV4-1; the match to TRBD2 covers 8 bases. CDR1 and CDR2 from the germline V gene are MGHRA and YSYEKL. This CDR3 comprises 14 residues. With 1 base clipped from V and 2 bases from J, the junction kept 1 base outside the gene matches. In DNA, the CDR3 is TGCGCCAGCAGCCAAGGGCGGGGGGCCTACGAGCAGTACTTC. Amino acid sequence: CASSQGRGAYEQYF.

V and J are TRBV5-1 and TRBJ1-1; possibly TRBD1 for D (5 bases). Germline V gives CDR1 SGHRS, CDR2 YFSETQ. The CDR3 runs to 15 residues. Trimming shortened V by 0 bases and J by 0 bases, and 9 bases separated the two germline ends. DNA of the CDR3: TGCGCCAGCAGCTTGGATCCGGGGCTGAACACTGAAGCTTTCTTT. Its translation is CASSLDPGLNTEAFF. Combining the CDR3 with reference TRBV5-1 and TRBJ1-1 gives the whole variable domain KAGVTQTPRYLIKTRGQQVTLSCSPISGHRSVSWYQQTPGQGLQFLFEYFSETQRNKGNFPGRFSGRQFSNSRSEMNVSTLELGDSALYLCASSLDPGLNTEAFFGQGTRLTVV.

The table lists this clone with a few counts. V and J are TRBV7-8 and TRBJ2-2; D is undetermined. The CDR3 runs 12 residues. Germline CDR1 SGHVS, CDR2 FQNEAQ. V gave up 5 bases and J gave up 6 bases, with 7 bases separating them. CDR3 bases: TGTGCCAGCAGCCCCATAGCCGGGGAGCTGTTTTTT. Translation gives CASSPIAGELFF.

V gene TRBV6-1 combines with J gene TRBJ2-7; weak D call: TRBD1 (5 bases). The CDR3 contains 13 residues. Trimming removed 6 bases at V and 1 base at J, with 10 bases between. Germline lookup yields CDR1 MNHNS and CDR2 SASEGT. The CDR3 bases are TGTGCCAGCAGCCCCCGACAGTCCTACGAGCAGTACTTC. Protein sequence: CASSPRQSYEQYF.

The chain employs TRBV6-1 and TRBJ2-7; 7 bases fit TRBD1. V shed 5 bases and J 5 bases; nucleotides not matched to a gene: 6. The CDR3 totals 13 residues. Germline V lookup: CDR1 MNHNS, CDR2 SASEGT. In nucleotides, the CDR3 is TGTGCCAGCAGTCTACGAGGGGGCGACGAGCAGTACTTC. Translating gives CASSLRGGDEQYF.

This sequence joins TRBV27 and TRBJ2-1, with TRBD2 identical over 8 bases. Trimming removed 6 bases from V and 9 bases from J; junction bases left unmatched: 13. Germline-derived CDR1 and CDR2 are MNHEY and SMNVEV (reference sequence). CDR3 length: 15 amino acids. This CDR3 is CASRSSGSNLVEQFF. The CDR3 DNA reads as TGTGCCAGCAGATCCAGCGGGAGTAATCTAGTTGAGCAGTTCTTC.

This clone was counted a single time. The chain links TRBV11-2 to TRBJ1-1; a possible D gene is TRBD1 (5 bases). The germline gives CDR1 SGHAT, CDR2 FQNNGV. With 6 bases removed from V and 4 bases from J, the gap between germline ends came to 12 bases. The CDR3 spans 13 residues. The CDR3 is CASSWDGFTEAFF. The CDR3 region has the DNA TGTGCCAGCAGTTGGGACGGATTCACTGAAGCTTTCTTT.